The next 17 T cell receptor beta chains were all read from a single sample in a study of technical replicates of blood from several donors. Repertoires were generated with immunoSEQ multiplex PCR, while TCRdb's copy carries only in-frame clones and drops some. This table holds about 56,000 clones, about 95% found once. The sample was PBMCs. All receptors come from a human donor in good health. Some clones in this sample may be carry-over from other donors' samples.

This chain links TRBV7-9 with TRBJ2-3, with 13 bases identical to TRBD2. Trimming at V came to 5 bases and at J to 14 bases, leaving 19 bases not matched to a gene. CDR1 and CDR2 (germline): SEHNR, FQNEAQ (reference sequence). The CDR3 sequence is 17 residues long. The CDR3 loop reads CASSPGGTSGAISGLYF. Here the CDR3 DNA reads TGTGCCAGCAGCCCCGGTGGGACTAGCGGGGCTATCAGTGGTCTGTATTTT. Supplemented by reference TRBV7-9 and TRBJ2-3, the full variable domain reads DTGVSQNPRHKITKRGQNVTFRCDPISEHNRLYWYRQTLGQGPEFLTYFQNEAQLEKSRLLSDRFSAERPKGSFSTLEIQRTEQGDSAMYLCASSPGGTSGAISGLYFGPGTRLTVL.

This chain links TRBV5-6 with TRBJ1-3, with TRBD1 as a possible D gene (5 bases). Trimming shortened V by 6 bases and J by 4 bases, and 17 bases separated the two germline ends. Germline values: CDR1 SGHDT, CDR2 YYEEEE. This CDR3 has 15 amino acids. The CDR3 DNA reads as TGTGCCAGCACCACCAGAGGGGCGGGAGGAAACACCATATATTTT. Protein: CASTTRGAGGNTIYF. The full variable domain, rest sourced from reference TRBV5-6 and TRBJ1-3, is DAGVTQSPTHLIKTRGQQVTLRCSPKSGHDTVSWYQQALGQGPQFIFQYYEEEERQRGNFPDRFSGHQFPNYSSELNVNALLLGDSALYLCASTTRGAGGNTIYFGEGSWLTVV.

This chain joins TRBV4-2 and TRBJ1-6; maybe TRBD1 (5 bases). CDR3 length: 21 amino acids. From germline, CDR1 is LGHNA and CDR2 YNFKEQ. V dropped 1 base and J dropped 0 bases, with 22 bases sitting between them. The CDR3 region is CASSQAPSGGGGGSYNSPLHF. The CDR3 DNA reads as TGTGCCAGCAGCCAAGCCCCCTCTGGGGGTGGCGGGGGCTCCTATAATTCACCCCTCCACTTT.

The chain recombines TRBV27 with TRBJ2-7; TRBD1 is a possible D gene (6 bases). V gave up 4 bases and J gave up 2 bases, with 12 bases separating them. This CDR3 is 14 amino acids long. CDR1 and CDR2 (germline): MNHEY, SMNVEV (reference sequence). The DNA of the CDR3 is TGTGCCAGCAGTTGGCAGGGGCAAGCCTACGAGCAGTACTTC. Residues: CASSWQGQAYEQYF.

This clone was counted a few times. The genes are TRBV2 and TRBJ2-4; possibly TRBD1 for D (6 bases). This CDR3 region has 14 residues. The V gene's germline CDR1 is SNHLY and CDR2 FYNNEI. V lost 1 base and J lost 6, with 10 bases in between. CDR3 amino acids: CASSEGDNLNIQYF. Here the CDR3 DNA reads TGTGCCAGCAGTGAAGGGGACAACCTAAACATTCAGTACTTC.

The gene calls are TRBV5-1 and TRBJ2-3; D is unresolved. The germline CDR1 and CDR2 sequences are SGHRS and YFSETQ. This CDR3 has 14 amino acids. Between the trimmed V and J ends, which lost 3 bases and 1 base, there was a span of 9 bases. CDR3 loop: CASSSGTRTDTQYF. The DNA for the CDR3 is TGCGCCAGCAGCTCTGGCACCCGCACAGATACGCAGTATTTT.

The rearrangement joins TRBV4-2 to TRBJ1-1, with D tentatively TRBD1 (6 bases). CDR3 size: 15 residues. The germline gives CDR1 LGHNA, CDR2 YNFKEQ. Trimming removed 0 bases from V and 10 bases from J, with 18 bases in between. CDR3 protein: CASSQEVGGAVGAFF. The CDR3 region has the DNA TGTGCCAGCAGCCAAGAGGTAGGGGGGGCCGTGGGAGCTTTCTTT.

CDR3 in amino acids: CASSLAAGVFQPQHF. In DNA, the CDR3 is TGTGCCAGCAGCTTGGCGGCAGGGGTGTTTCAGCCCCAGCATTTT. The chain has TRBV5-8 and TRBJ1-5; D is perhaps TRBD1 (6 bases). Germline assignment: CDR1 SGHTS and CDR2 YDEGEE. Trimming pared 0 bases from V and 6 bases from J, leaving 13 bases between. This CDR3 is built from 15 residues.

The rearrangement joins TRBV9 to TRBJ2-3; 12 nucleotides align to TRBD2. Germline-derived CDR1 and CDR2 are SGDLS and YYNGEE. Trimming at V came to 2 bases and at J to 4 bases, leaving 2 bases not matched to a gene. This CDR3 is built from 15 residues. In DNA form, the CDR3 reads TGTGCCAGCAGCGTTCGACTAGCGGGGGCAGATACGCAGTATTTT. It translates to CASSVRLAGADTQYF.

The V and J genes are TRBV5-6 and TRBJ2-3; maybe TRBD1 (6 bases). V was pared by 3 bases and J by 2 bases, with 13 bases between. Germline CDR1 SGHDT, CDR2 YYEEEE. CDR3 length: 15 amino acids. The CDR3 sequence: CASSYDRMTTDTQYF. Here the CDR3 DNA reads TGTGCCAGCAGCTATGACAGGATGACCACAGATACGCAGTATTTT.

V and J are TRBV6-5 and TRBJ2-7; TRBD2 aligns across 7 bases. CDR1 is MNHEY and CDR2 is SVGAGI in the germline V gene. The CDR3 runs 12 residues. J was trimmed by 2 bases and V by 5 bases; bases with no gene match: 0. The CDR3: CASSGLAYEQYF. The CDR3 bases are TGTGCCAGCAGTGGACTAGCCTACGAGCAGTACTTC.

The gene calls are TRBV4-1 and TRBJ2-7, with 8 bases that match TRBD1. The junction had 4 bases not matched to a gene; V was cut back by 4 bases and J by 5 bases. Germline CDR1 and CDR2: MGHRA and YSYEKL. This CDR3 has 13 amino acids. The CDR3 spells CASSPGQVDEQYF. CDR3 in DNA: TGCGCCAGCAGCCCGGGACAGGTCGACGAGCAGTACTTC.

The rearrangement uses TRBV19 and TRBJ2-6; D perhaps matches TRBD2 (7 bases). CDR3 length equals 17 residues. Trimming stripped 1 base from V and 2 bases from J, with 12 bases between. Germline V lookup: CDR1 LNHDA, CDR2 SQIVND (reference sequence). Written as DNA, the CDR3 is TGTGCCAGTAGTATAGTGGCGGGGGCGGCTGGGGCCAACGTCCTGACTTTC. Protein: CASSIVAGAAGANVLTF.

The chain is built from TRBV7-2 and TRBJ2-5, with 10 bases matching TRBD1. The CDR3 consists of 15 residues. With 1 base clipped from V and 4 bases from J, the junction kept 3 bases outside the gene matches. Germline CDR1 is SGHTA and CDR2 is FQGNSA. The CDR3 sequence: CASSLVGTGVETQYF. The CDR3 region has the DNA TGTGCCAGCAGCTTAGTTGGGACAGGGGTAGAGACCCAGTACTTC.

The V and J genes are TRBV4-1 and TRBJ2-4, with TRBD1 as a possible D gene (6 bases). Germline V CDR1 and CDR2: MGHRA, YSYEKL. The V end lost 4 bases, the J end lost 0 bases, and 22 bases lay between the germline ends. The CDR3 is made up of 19 amino acids. The CDR3 nucleotides read TGCGCCAGCAGCCTTACAGACGGACAGTTGGGACCAGCCAAAAACATTCAGTACTTC. Protein sequence: CASSLTDGQLGPAKNIQYF.

This rearrangement joins TRBV2 to TRBJ2-1; TRBD2 matches 16 bases. Unmatched junction bases numbered 4, after V lost 5 bases and J lost 9 bases. The CDR3 covers 15 residues. The germline V gene has CDR1 SNHLY and CDR2 FYNNEI. The CDR3 region is CASSKGLAGGGEQFF. The CDR3 DNA is TGTGCCAGCAGTAAGGGACTAGCGGGGGGGGGTGAGCAGTTCTTC.

The J gene is TRBJ1-1, the V gene TRBV29-1, with D tentatively TRBD1 (5 bases). Germline assignment: CDR1 SQVTM and CDR2 ANQGSEA. The CDR3 is 10 amino acids. V shed 7 bases and J shed 11 bases, with 14 bases lying between them. The CDR3 spells CSALDIRAFF. As DNA, the CDR3 is TGCAGCGCTTTGGACATCCGGGCTTTCTTT.